The 23 T cell receptor beta chains presented below share a single source sample, sequenced in a study of cytomegalovirus exposure and HLA in healthy donors. The PCR contained 60 Vbeta and 13 Jbeta primers. The method was immunoSEQ multiplex PCR; TCRdb's version includes in-frame clones alone and lacks a portion of them. The sample's table shows 180,000 or so clones. Sequencing was performed on PBMCs. The receptors were sampled from a woman under 30 in good health and CMV-seropositive.

The chain employs TRBV19 and TRBJ2-2, with 7 bases that match TRBD1. CDR3 length: 16 amino acids. The J segment lost 6 bases and the V segment lost 3 bases, leaving 10 bases of the junction unmatched. Germline lookup yields CDR1 LNHDA and CDR2 SQIVND (reference sequence). CDR3 protein: CASSMGRGRESGELFF. The CDR3 nucleotides are TGTGCCAGTAGTATGGGTAGGGGGCGAGAGTCCGGGGAGCTGTTTTTT.

V is TRBV7-6 and J is TRBJ2-1; 10 bases are shared with TRBD2. The germline V gene has CDR1 SGHVS and CDR2 FNYEAQ. The CDR3 covers 17 residues. After removal of 4 bases from V and 0 bases from J, the junction contained 6 bases not matched to a gene. CDR3 loop: CASSSSPSGSSYNEQFF. Written as DNA, the CDR3 is TGTGCCAGCAGCTCAAGCCCTAGCGGGAGCTCCTACAATGAGCAGTTCTTC.

V and J are TRBV2 and TRBJ1-5; the match to TRBD1 covers 7 bases. The germline V gene encodes CDR1 SNHLY and CDR2 FYNNEI. Losses at the gene ends were 6 bases for V and 4 bases for J; bases not matched to a gene: 6. This CDR3 comprises 14 residues. Here the CDR3 DNA reads TGTGCCAGCAGCCGGGACAGCTTAAATCAGCCCCAGCATTTT. Protein sequence: CASSRDSLNQPQHF.

The chain joins TRBV4-1 to TRBJ2-2; TRBD1 agrees at 9 bases. Germline V gives CDR1 MGHRA, CDR2 YSYEKL. V lost 4 bases, J lost 4 bases, and 7 bases stayed unmatched. The CDR3 consists of 16 residues. The CDR3 loop is CASSRTGTGPTGELFF. The DNA for the CDR3 is TGCGCCAGCAGCCGAACCGGGACAGGGCCCACCGGGGAGCTGTTTTTT.

This chain links TRBV9 with TRBJ2-3; maybe TRBD1 (5 bases). CDR3 size: 12 residues. The germline V and J ends were trimmed by 4 bases and 10 bases, with 13 bases remaining between them. Germline CDR1 is SGDLS and CDR2 is YYNGEE. CDR3 in amino acids: CASSSRQFAQYF. The CDR3, as DNA: TGTGCCAGCAGCTCGCGACAGTTCGCGCAGTATTTT.

This chain joins TRBV12-5 and TRBJ1-1; D is ambiguous. Germline V CDR1 and CDR2: LGHNT, FRNRAP. Trimming took 2 bases from V and 2 from J, leaving 9 bases between them. The CDR3 sequence is 14 residues long. This chain's CDR3 is CASGLFPVNTEAFF. The CDR3 coding sequence is TGTGCTAGTGGTTTGTTCCCGGTAAACACTGAAGCTTTCTTT.

J is TRBJ2-1 and V is TRBV9, with 8 bases lining up with TRBD1. Germline CDR1 reads SGDLS; CDR2 reads YYNGEE. The CDR3 is 16 residues long. V lost 1 base to trimming and J lost 5 bases; unmatched junction nucleotides: 8. This chain's CDR3 is CASSVRTGTEDNEQFF. The CDR3 region has the DNA TGTGCCAGCAGCGTAAGGACAGGGACCGAAGACAATGAGCAGTTCTTC.

Here the CDR3 DNA reads TGTGCCAGCAGCTCTGGACAGGGGATTAGGAACGAGCAGTACTTC. It is translated as CASSSGQGIRNEQYF. V gene TRBV7-8 combines with J gene TRBJ2-7; TRBD1 aligns across 9 bases. Germline trimming cut 4 bases from V and 5 bases from J; bases unmatched to any gene: 9. Germline V gene lookup returns CDR1 SGHVS and CDR2 FQNEAQ. The CDR3 totals 15 residues. The full variable domain, with the rest looked up from reference TRBV7-8 and TRBJ2-7, is GAGVSQSPRYKVAKRGQDVALRCDPISGHVSLFWYQQALGQGPEFLTYFQNEAQLDKSGLPSDRFFAERPEGSVSTLKIQRTQQEDSAVYLCASSSGQGIRNEQYFGPGTRLTVT.

V gene TRBV6-5 combines with J gene TRBJ1-1; D not resolved. Deletions cut 4 bases from V and 0 bases from J, with 15 bases between. The CDR3 totals 16 residues. Germline CDR1 and CDR2: MNHEY and SVGAGI. The DNA of the CDR3 is TGTGCCAGCAGTTTGTACAGTGCATTGATGAACACTGAAGCTTTCTTT. Protein product: CASSLYSALMNTEAFF.

The V call is TRBV5-5, the J call TRBJ2-1, with 10 bases aligning to TRBD2. The germline CDR1 and CDR2 sequences are SGHKS and YYEKEE (reference sequence). This CDR3 has 15 residues. Trimming at V came to 3 bases and at J to 3 bases, leaving 3 bases not matched to a gene. The CDR3 loop is CASSSRTSGYNEQFF. In DNA form, the CDR3 reads TGTGCCAGCAGCTCTCGGACTAGCGGCTACAATGAGCAGTTCTTC.

V and J are TRBV6-5 and TRBJ2-7; TRBD1 aligns across 9 bases. V lost 6 bases to trimming and J lost 3 bases; unmatched junction nucleotides: 9. Germline V gene lookup returns CDR1 MNHEY and CDR2 SVGAGI. The CDR3 runs 15 residues. The CDR3 sequence: CASSQTGTGFYEQYF. CDR3 in DNA: TGTGCCAGCAGCCAAACCGGGACAGGGTTCTACGAGCAGTACTTC.

The chain recombines TRBV19 with TRBJ2-3; 11 bases map to TRBD1. This CDR3 contains 15 residues. Trimming removed 5 bases from V and 9 bases from J; junction bases left unmatched: 10. Germline assignment: CDR1 LNHDA and CDR2 SQIVND (reference sequence). The CDR3 nucleotides read TGTGCCAGTAGTCCGCGGGACAGGGGGTCATCGACGCAGTATTTT. Its translation is CASSPRDRGSSTQYF.

V and J are TRBV6-6 and TRBJ1-1; 7 nucleotides match TRBD1. Losses at the gene ends were 6 bases for V and 1 base for J; bases not matched to a gene: 11. The CDR3 consists of 16 residues. Germline CDR1 reads MNHNY; CDR2 reads SVGAGI (reference sequence). CDR3 DNA sequence: TGTGCCAGCAGATCTACAGGGGCCCGGAGGAACACTGAAGCTTTCTTT. Translating gives CASRSTGARRNTEAFF.

This CDR3 is CASSTRSRNEQFF. CDR3 DNA sequence: TGTGCCAGCAGCACCCGGTCGCGTAATGAGCAGTTCTTC. V and J are TRBV7-2 and TRBJ2-1, with no clear D. Deletions cut 5 bases from V and 7 bases from J, with 12 bases between. Germline V gene data show CDR1 as SGHTA and CDR2 as FQGNSA. The CDR3 totals 13 residues.

CDR3 in amino acids: CASGDTKVGTQYF. The CDR3 coding sequence is TGTGCCAGCGGGGACACCAAAGTTGGGACCCAGTACTTC. This sequence joins TRBV2 and TRBJ2-5, with a tentative D call TRBD1 (6 bases). V was clipped by 8 bases and J by 7 bases, with 17 bases between them. The CDR3 is 13 residues long. Germline V gene data show CDR1 as SNHLY and CDR2 as FYNNEI.

The V call is TRBV18, the J call TRBJ2-5; 8 bases are a match to TRBD1. Trimming took 4 bases from V and 6 from J; bases not matched to a gene: 16. The CDR3 has 17 amino acids. Germline assignment: CDR1 KGHSH and CDR2 LQKENI. CDR3 in DNA: TGTGCCAGCTCACGCACGGTCGGTCCAGGGGGCTTTCAGACCCAGTACTTC. This encodes CASSRTVGPGGFQTQYF. Variable domain in full (rest from reference TRBV18 and TRBJ2-5): NAGVMQNPRHLVRRRGQEARLRCSPMKGHSHVYWYRQLPEEGLKFMVYLQKENIIDESGMPKERFSAEFPKEGPSILRIQQVVRGDSAAYFCASSRTVGPGGFQTQYFGPGTRLLVL.

This rearrangement joins TRBV2 to TRBJ2-1, with TRBD1 matching over 7 bases. CDR1 SNHLY and CDR2 FYNNEI come from the germline V gene. This CDR3 has 15 amino acids. V dropped 4 bases and J dropped 0; count of bases not matched to a gene: 3. CDR3 nucleotide sequence: TGTGCCAGCAGTGGGGCAGGGGGCTCCTACAATGAGCAGTTCTTC. As protein: CASSGAGGSYNEQFF.

The CDR3 is CASSIAGDYGYTF. In DNA, the CDR3 is TGTGCCAGTAGTATAGCGGGGGACTATGGCTACACCTTC. J is TRBJ1-2 and V is TRBV19, with D possibly matching TRBD1 (5 bases). This CDR3 contains 13 residues. V dropped 1 base and J dropped 3 bases, with 6 bases sitting between them. Germline V gene data show CDR1 as LNHDA and CDR2 as SQIVND (reference sequence).

This rearrangement joins TRBV7-2 to TRBJ1-4, with D possibly TRBD1 on 5 matching bases. This CDR3 is built from 14 residues. Between the trimmed V and J ends, which lost 7 bases and 5 bases, there was a span of 14 bases. Germline V lookup: CDR1 SGHTA, CDR2 FQGNSA. The CDR3 reads CASTPGRGNEKLFF. In DNA form, the CDR3 reads TGTGCCAGCACCCCGGGACGGGGGAATGAAAAACTGTTTTTT.

This chain links TRBV27 with TRBJ2-1; 8 nucleotides line up with TRBD2. The length of the CDR3 is 15 residues. V shed 0 bases and J 8 bases; nucleotides not matched to a gene: 6. CDR1 and CDR2 from the germline V gene are MNHEY and SMNVEV (reference sequence). The CDR3 bases are TGTGCCAGCAGTTTATCACCGGGAGGGGTCGATGAGCAGTTCTTC. Translated: CASSLSPGGVDEQFF.

The chain recombines TRBV6-1 with TRBJ2-5, with D maybe TRBD1 (5 bases). V was shortened by 6 bases and J by 5 bases, with 13 bases between the two germline ends. This CDR3 has 13 amino acids. From germline, CDR1 is MNHNS and CDR2 SASEGT. CDR3 bases: TGTGCCAGCAGAGGTCAAAAGGGGGAGACCCAGTACTTC. Protein product: CASRGQKGETQYF.

The V call is TRBV5-1, the J call TRBJ2-1; 8 nucleotides align to TRBD2. The CDR3 has 15 residues. The germline V gene has CDR1 SGHRS and CDR2 YFSETQ. Trimming removed 2 bases from V and 6 bases from J; junction bases left unmatched: 7. In nucleotides, the CDR3 is TGCGCCAGCAGCTTAGGAGCGGGAGTGGGCAATGAGCAGTTCTTC. Translating gives CASSLGAGVGNEQFF.

V gene TRBV5-1 combines with J gene TRBJ2-3; 11 bases agree with TRBD2. This CDR3 region has 16 residues. Per the germline V gene, CDR1 is SGHRS and CDR2 is YFSETQ. The ends lost 4 bases at V and 3 bases at J; junction bases unmatched: 7. The CDR3 nucleotides are TGCGCCAGCAGCCACGAGGGACTAGCGGTAACAGATACGCAGTATTTT. This encodes CASSHEGLAVTDTQYF.